This T cell receptor beta chain came from a study of shared clonotypes between healthy human individuals. Overall study context: The study used three CD4 naive, three CD4 memory, two CD8 naive and one CD8 memory plate per donor.

Libraries were prepared by immunoSEQ multiplex PCR; TCRdb keeps only in-frame clonotypes and omits some of them. The sample yields millions of clones, approximately 94% seen once. As concerns this clone: What it binds is not known.

Study outcomes and limitations: Richness estimates generally favored naive over memory subsets. Non-shared clonotypes displayed generation probabilities falling below those of clonotypes present in all four donors. There were few donors, and this limited the genetic and exposure-history diversity represented.

The CDR3 runs 18 residues. The trim removed 4 bases at V and 2 bases at J, leaving 9 bases unmatched. The germline CDR1 and CDR2 sequences are MGHRA and YSYEKL. As defined, naive CD8 cells were CD45RO-negative and positively selected for CCR7, with terminally differentiated effector memory CD45RA+ cells excluded. The sequenced material came from naive CD8+ T cells from PBMCs. The chain uses TRBV4-1 and TRBJ2-3; 13 bases match TRBD2. The TCR was taken from a man aged 18 to 29 in good health. Some clones in this sample may be carry-over from other donors' samples. CDR3: CASSPGLAGDRYTDTQYF. CDR3 bases: TGCGCCAGCAGCCCCGGACTAGCGGGAGATAGGTACACAGATACGCAGTATTTT.